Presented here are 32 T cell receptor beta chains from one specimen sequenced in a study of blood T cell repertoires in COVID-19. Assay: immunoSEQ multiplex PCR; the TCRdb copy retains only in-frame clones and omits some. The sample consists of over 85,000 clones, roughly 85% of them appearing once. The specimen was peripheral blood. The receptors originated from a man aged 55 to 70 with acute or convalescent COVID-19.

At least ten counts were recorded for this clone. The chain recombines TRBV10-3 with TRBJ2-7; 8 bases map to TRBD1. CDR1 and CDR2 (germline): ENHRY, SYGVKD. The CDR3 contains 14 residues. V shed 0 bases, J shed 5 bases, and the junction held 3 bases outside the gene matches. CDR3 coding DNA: TGTGCCATCAGTGAGTCGGCGGACAGGGACGAGCAGTACTTC. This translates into CAISESADRDEQYF.

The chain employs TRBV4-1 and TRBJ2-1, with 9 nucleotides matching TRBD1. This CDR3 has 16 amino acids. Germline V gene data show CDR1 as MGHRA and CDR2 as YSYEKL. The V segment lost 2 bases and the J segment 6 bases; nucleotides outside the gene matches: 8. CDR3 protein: CASSQNRGPKGNEQFF. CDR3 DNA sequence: TGCGCCAGCAGCCAAAACAGGGGGCCGAAGGGCAATGAGCAGTTCTTC.

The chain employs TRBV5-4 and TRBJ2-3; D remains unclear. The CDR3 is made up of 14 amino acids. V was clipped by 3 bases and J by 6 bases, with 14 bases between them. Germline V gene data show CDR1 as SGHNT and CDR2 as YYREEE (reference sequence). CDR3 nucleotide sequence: TGTGCCAGCAGCTGGAGACTTGGAAGGGATACGCAGTATTTT. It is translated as CASSWRLGRDTQYF.

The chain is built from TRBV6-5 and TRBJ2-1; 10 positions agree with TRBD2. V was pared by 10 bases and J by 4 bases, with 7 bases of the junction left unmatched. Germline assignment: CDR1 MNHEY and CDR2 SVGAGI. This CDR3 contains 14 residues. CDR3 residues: CATSGTSEYNEQFF. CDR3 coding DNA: TGTGCCACTTCCGGGACTAGCGAGTACAATGAGCAGTTCTTC.

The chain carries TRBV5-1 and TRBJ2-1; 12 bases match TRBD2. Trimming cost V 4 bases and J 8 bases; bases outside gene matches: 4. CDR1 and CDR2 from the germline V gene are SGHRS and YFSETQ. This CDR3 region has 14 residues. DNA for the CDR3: TGCGCCAGCAGCACCCGACTAGCGGGGGATGAGCAGTTCTTC. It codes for CASSTRLAGDEQFF.

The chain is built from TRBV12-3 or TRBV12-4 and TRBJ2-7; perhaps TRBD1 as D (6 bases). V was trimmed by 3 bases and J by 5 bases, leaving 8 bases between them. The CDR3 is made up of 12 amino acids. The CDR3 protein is CASSLGAHEQYF. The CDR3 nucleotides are TGTGCCAGCAGTTTGGGGGCCCACGAGCAGTACTTC.

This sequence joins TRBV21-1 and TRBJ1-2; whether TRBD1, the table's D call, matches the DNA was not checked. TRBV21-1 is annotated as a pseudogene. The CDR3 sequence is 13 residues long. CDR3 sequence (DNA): TGTGCCAGCCGACATACACTCAACTATGGCTACACCTTC. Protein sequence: CASRHTLNYGYTF.

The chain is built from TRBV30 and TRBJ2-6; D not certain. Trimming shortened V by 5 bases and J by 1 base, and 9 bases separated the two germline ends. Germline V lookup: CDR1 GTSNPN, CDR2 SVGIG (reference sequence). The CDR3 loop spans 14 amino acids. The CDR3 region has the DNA TGTGCCTGGTCTGACGGGTCTGGGGCCAACGTCCTGACTTTC. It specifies CAWSDGSGANVLTF.

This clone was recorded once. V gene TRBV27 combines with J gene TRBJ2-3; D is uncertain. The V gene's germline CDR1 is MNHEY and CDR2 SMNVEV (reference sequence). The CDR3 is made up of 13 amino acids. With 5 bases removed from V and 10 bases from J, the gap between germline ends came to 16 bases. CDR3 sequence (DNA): TGTGCCAGCAGTCATACGCATGCTCCGGCGCAGTATTTT. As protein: CASSHTHAPAQYF.

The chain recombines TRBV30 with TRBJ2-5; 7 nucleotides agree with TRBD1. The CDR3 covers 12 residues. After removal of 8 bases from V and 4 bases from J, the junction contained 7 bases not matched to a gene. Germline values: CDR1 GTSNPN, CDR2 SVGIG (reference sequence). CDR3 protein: CAGIRGRETQYF. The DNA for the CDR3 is TGTGCCGGGATAAGGGGGCGAGAGACCCAGTACTTC.

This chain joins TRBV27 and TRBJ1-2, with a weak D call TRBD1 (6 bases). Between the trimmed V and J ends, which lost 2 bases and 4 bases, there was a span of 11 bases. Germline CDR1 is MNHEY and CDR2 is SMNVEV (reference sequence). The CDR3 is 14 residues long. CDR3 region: CASSLVSRGYGYTF. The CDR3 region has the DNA TGTGCCAGCAGTTTAGTTTCCAGGGGCTATGGCTACACCTTC.

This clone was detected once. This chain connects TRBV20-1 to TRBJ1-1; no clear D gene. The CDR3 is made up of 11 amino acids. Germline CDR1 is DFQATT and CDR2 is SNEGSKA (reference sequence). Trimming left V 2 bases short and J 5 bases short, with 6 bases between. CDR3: CSARPHTEAFF. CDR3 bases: TGCAGTGCTAGACCCCATACTGAAGCTTTCTTT.

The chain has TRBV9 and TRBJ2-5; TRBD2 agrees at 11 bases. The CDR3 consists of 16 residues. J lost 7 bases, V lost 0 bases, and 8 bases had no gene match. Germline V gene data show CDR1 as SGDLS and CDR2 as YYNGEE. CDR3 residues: CASSVDSGGATRTQYF. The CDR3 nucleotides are TGTGCCAGCAGCGTAGATAGCGGGGGGGCAACCAGGACCCAGTACTTC.

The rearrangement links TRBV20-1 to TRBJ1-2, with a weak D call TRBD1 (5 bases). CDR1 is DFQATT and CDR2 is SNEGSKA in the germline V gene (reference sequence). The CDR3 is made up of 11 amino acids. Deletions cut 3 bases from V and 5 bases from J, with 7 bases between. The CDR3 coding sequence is TGCAGTGCTAGGGGGCAGTATGGCTACACCTTC. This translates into CSARGQYGYTF.

The CDR3 region has the DNA TGTGCCAGCACCGGGACAGTGAACACTGAAGCTTTCTTT. Its translation: CASTGTVNTEAFF. The chain uses TRBV2 and TRBJ1-1, with TRBD1 matching over 7 bases. The germline V gene encodes CDR1 SNHLY and CDR2 FYNNEI. There are 13 residues in the CDR3. V lost 7 bases, J lost 0 bases, and 2 bases stayed unmatched.

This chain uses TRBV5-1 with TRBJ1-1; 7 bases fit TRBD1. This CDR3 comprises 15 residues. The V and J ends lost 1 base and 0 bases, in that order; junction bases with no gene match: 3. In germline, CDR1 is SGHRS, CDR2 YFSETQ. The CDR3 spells CASSLPGQMNTEAFF. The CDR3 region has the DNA TGCGCCAGCAGCTTGCCGGGACAGATGAACACTGAAGCTTTCTTT.

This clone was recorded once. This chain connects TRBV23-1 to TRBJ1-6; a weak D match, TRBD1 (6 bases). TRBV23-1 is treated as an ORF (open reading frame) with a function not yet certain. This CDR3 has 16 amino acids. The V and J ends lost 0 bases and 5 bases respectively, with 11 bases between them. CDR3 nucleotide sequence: TGCGCCAGCAGTCAATCCTCCGGACAGAATAATTCACCCCTCCACTTT. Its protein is CASSQSSGQNNSPLHF.

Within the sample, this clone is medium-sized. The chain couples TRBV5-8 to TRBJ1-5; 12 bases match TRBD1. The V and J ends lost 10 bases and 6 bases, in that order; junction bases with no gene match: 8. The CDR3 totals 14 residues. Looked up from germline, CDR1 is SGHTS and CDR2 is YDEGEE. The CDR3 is CASGTGGAGQPQHF. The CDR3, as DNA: TGTGCCTCCGGGACAGGGGGCGCCGGTCAGCCCCAGCATTTT.

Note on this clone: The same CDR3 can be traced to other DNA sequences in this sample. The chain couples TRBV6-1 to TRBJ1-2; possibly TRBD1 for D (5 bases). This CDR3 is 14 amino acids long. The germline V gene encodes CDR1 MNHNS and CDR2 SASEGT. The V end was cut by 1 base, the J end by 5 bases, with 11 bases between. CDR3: CASSEGGGGYGYTF. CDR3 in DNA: TGTGCCAGCAGTGAAGGCGGGGGAGGATATGGCTACACCTTC.

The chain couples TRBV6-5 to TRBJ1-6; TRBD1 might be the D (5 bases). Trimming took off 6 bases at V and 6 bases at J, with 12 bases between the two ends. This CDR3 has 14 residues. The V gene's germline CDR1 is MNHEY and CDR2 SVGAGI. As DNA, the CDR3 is TGTGCCAGCAGCCCCGACAGTTCTAATTCACCCCTCCACTTT. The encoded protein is CASSPDSSNSPLHF.

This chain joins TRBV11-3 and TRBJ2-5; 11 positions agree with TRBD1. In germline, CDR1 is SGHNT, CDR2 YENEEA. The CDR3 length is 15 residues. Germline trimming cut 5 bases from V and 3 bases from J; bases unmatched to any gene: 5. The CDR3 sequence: CASSRRTGGKETQYF. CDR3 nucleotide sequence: TGTGCCAGCAGCCGCCGGACAGGGGGCAAAGAGACCCAGTACTTC.

This CDR3 reads CASSLSSSLGTDTQYF. DNA for the CDR3: TGCGCCAGCAGCCTCTCCTCGAGTCTGGGCACAGATACGCAGTATTTT. This rearrangement joins TRBV4-3 to TRBJ2-3, with unresolved D. Per germline, CDR1 LGHNA and CDR2 YSLEER. V shed 4 bases and J shed 1 base, with 15 bases lying between them. This CDR3 comprises 16 residues.

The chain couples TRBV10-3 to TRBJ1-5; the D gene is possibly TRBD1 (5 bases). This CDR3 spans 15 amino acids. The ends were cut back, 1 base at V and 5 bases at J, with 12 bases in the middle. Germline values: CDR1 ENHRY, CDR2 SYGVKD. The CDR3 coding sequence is TGTGCCATCAGTGAGTGGGGCCCGACAGATCAGCCCCAGCATTTT. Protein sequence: CAISEWGPTDQPQHF.

In DNA form, the CDR3 reads TGTGCCAGCAGCGACAGGCCTGGAAACACCATATATTTT. Translating gives CASSDRPGNTIYF. The rearrangement links TRBV9 to TRBJ1-3, with D possibly being TRBD1 (5 bases). Germline V CDR1 and CDR2: SGDLS, YYNGEE. The germline V and J ends were trimmed by 3 bases and 2 bases, with 6 bases remaining between them. The CDR3 runs 13 residues.

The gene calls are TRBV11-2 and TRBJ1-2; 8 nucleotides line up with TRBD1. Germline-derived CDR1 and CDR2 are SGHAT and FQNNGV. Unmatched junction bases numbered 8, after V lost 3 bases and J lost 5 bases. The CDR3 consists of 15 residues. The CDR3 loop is CASSFSFGTGYGYTF. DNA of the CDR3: TGTGCCAGCAGCTTCAGTTTCGGGACAGGATATGGCTACACCTTC.

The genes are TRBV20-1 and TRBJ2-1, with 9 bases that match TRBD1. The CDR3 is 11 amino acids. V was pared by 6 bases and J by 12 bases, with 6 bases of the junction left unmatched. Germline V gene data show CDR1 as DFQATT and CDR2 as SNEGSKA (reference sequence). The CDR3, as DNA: TGCAGTGCGGGGGCGGACAGGGGGCAGTTCTTC. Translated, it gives CSAGADRGQFF.

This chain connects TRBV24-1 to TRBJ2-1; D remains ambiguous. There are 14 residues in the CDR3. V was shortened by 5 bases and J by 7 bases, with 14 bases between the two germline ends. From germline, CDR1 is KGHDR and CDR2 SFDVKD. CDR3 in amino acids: CATSGGAVGNEQFF. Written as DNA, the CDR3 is TGTGCCACCAGTGGCGGAGCAGTAGGAAATGAGCAGTTCTTC.

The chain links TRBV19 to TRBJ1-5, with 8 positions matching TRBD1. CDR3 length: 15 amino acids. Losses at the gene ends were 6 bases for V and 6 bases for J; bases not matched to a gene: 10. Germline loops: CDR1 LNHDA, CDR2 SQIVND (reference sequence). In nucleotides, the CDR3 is TGTGCCAGTAGCGATAGGGCAACAGGGGGTCAGCCCCAGCATTTT. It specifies CASSDRATGGQPQHF.

The CDR3 region is CASSVATSGGAGQFF. The CDR3 region has the DNA TGTGCCAGCAGCGTAGCTACTAGCGGGGGGGCCGGGCAGTTCTTC. The gene calls are TRBV9 and TRBJ2-1, with 13 positions matching TRBD2. V trimming: 0 bases; J trimming: 12 bases; junction bases outside the gene matches: 6. The germline gives CDR1 SGDLS, CDR2 YYNGEE. The CDR3 runs 15 residues.

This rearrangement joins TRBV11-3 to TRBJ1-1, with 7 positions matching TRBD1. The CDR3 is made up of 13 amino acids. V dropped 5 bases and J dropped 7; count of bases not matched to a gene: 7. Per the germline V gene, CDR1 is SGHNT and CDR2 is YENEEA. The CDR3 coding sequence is TGTGCCAGCAGCCGACAGGGTCTCGGTGAAGCTTTCTTT. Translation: CASSRQGLGEAFF.

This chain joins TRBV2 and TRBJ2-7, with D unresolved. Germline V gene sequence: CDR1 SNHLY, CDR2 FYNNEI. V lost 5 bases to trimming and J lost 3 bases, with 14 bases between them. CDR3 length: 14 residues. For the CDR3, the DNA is TGTGCCAGCAGTACTAAACAATGGAGCTACGAGCAGTACTTC. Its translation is CASSTKQWSYEQYF.

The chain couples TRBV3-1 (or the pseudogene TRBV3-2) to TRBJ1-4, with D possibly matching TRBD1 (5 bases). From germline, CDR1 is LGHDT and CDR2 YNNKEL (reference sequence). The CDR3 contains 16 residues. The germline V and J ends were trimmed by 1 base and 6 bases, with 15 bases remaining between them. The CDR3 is CASSQGVQGGYEKLFF. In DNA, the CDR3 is TGTGCCAGCAGCCAAGGGGTCCAGGGCGGATATGAAAAACTGTTTTTT.